Presented here are 12 T cell receptor beta chains from one specimen sequenced in a study of shared clonotypes between healthy human individuals. The assay was immunoSEQ multiplex PCR, and TCRdb's table has in-frame clones only and misses some. The table has about 470,000 clones, 79% seen once. The specimen sequenced was PBMCs. The source is a woman between 40 and 55 years old in good health. Some clones in this sample may be carry-over from other donors' samples.

The chain couples TRBV7-3 to TRBJ2-5, with a weak D call TRBD1 (6 bases). This CDR3 comprises 17 residues. V was pared by 2 bases and J by 2 bases, with 18 bases between. Looked up from germline, CDR1 is SGHTA and CDR2 is FQGTGA. CDR3 bases: TGTGCCAGCAGCTTAGCAGGGGCCAACCATAATCAAGAGACCCAGTACTTC. Protein product: CASSLAGANHNQETQYF.

To note about this clone: Only one base separates this from a far larger clonotype, so it likely reflects a read error. Other DNA sequences in the same sample also yield this CDR3. The chain links TRBV6-4 to TRBJ2-6; D gene unclear. The germline V gene has CDR1 MRHNA and CDR2 SNTAGT. V lost 2 bases to trimming and J lost 0 bases, with 5 bases between them. The CDR3 covers 15 residues. The CDR3 loop is CASSDDSSGANVLTF. CDR3 coding DNA: TGTGCCAGCAGTGACGATAGCTCTGGGGCCAACGTCCTGACTTTC.

This clone has just a few counts. The chain combines TRBV6-1 with TRBJ1-2; no firm D call. Germline V lookup: CDR1 MNHNS, CDR2 SASEGT. The CDR3 runs 16 residues. With 0 bases removed from V and 4 bases from J, the gap between germline ends came to 15 bases. CDR3 in amino acids: CASSEALARTGYGYTF. For the CDR3, the DNA is TGTGCCAGCAGTGAAGCGCTTGCCAGGACTGGCTATGGCTACACCTTC.

The genes are TRBV7-9 and TRBJ2-1; 14 nucleotides agree with TRBD2. The CDR3 is 15 residues long. From germline, CDR1 is SEHNR and CDR2 FQNEAQ (reference sequence). Trimming cost V 5 bases and J 7 bases; bases outside gene matches: 4. The DNA of the CDR3 is TGTGCCAGCAGCCCCGGGACTAGCGGGAGTAATGAGCAGTTCTTC. This gives the protein CASSPGTSGSNEQFF.

This clone came up a few times. V is TRBV29-1 and J is TRBJ2-7; TRBD1 aligns across 7 bases. Germline-derived CDR1 and CDR2 are SQVTM and ANQGSEA. The V and J ends lost 4 bases and 3 bases, in that order; junction bases with no gene match: 3. The CDR3 sequence is 12 residues long. CDR3 sequence: CSVAGTDYEQYF. CDR3 DNA sequence: TGCAGCGTTGCCGGGACAGACTACGAGCAGTACTTC.

The V and J genes are TRBV9 and TRBJ2-1; 9 bases map to TRBD2. Germline assignment: CDR1 SGDLS and CDR2 YYNGEE. This CDR3 contains 14 residues. The V and J ends lost 4 bases and 5 bases, in that order; junction bases with no gene match: 4. The CDR3 DNA sequence: TGTGCCAGCAGCACAGGACTAGCGAACAATGAGCAGTTCTTC. It is translated as CASSTGLANNEQFF.

A remark on this clone: It differs at one base from a far larger clone, so likely a read error. This sequence joins TRBV28 and TRBJ1-2, with unresolved D. The germline V gene has CDR1 MDHEN and CDR2 SYDVKM. The CDR3 extends over 12 amino acids. The CDR3 region is CASSLRLYGCTF. CDR3 coding DNA: TGTGCCAGCAGCCTTCGACTGTATGGCTGCACCTTC.

The gene calls are TRBV25-1 and TRBJ2-3, with D possibly being TRBD2 (5 bases). The CDR3 is made up of 15 amino acids. The germline V gene encodes CDR1 MGHDK and CDR2 SYGVNS. V shed 4 bases and J shed 4 bases, with 15 bases lying between them. CDR3 nucleotides: TGTGCCAGCAGTGGCTTCCCCGCGGGCGCAGATACGCAGTATTTT. This encodes CASSGFPAGADTQYF.

The rearrangement uses TRBV5-1 and TRBJ2-2; 11 positions agree with TRBD2. Trimming cost V 3 bases and J 3 bases; bases outside gene matches: 4. CDR3 size: 16 residues. Germline V gene lookup returns CDR1 SGHRS and CDR2 YFSETQ. Here the CDR3 DNA reads TGCGCCAGCAGCTCCGTAGCGGGAGGGGACACCGGGGAGCTGTTTTTT. This gives the protein CASSSVAGGDTGELFF.

J is TRBJ2-2 and V is TRBV9; D gene ambiguous. Germline CDR1 and CDR2: SGDLS and YYNGEE. With 4 bases removed from V and 9 bases from J, the gap between germline ends came to 25 bases. This CDR3 has 17 amino acids. This CDR3 is CASSPRGPEEIHRELFF. CDR3 nucleotide sequence: TGTGCCAGCAGCCCAAGAGGACCCGAAGAAATACACCGGGAGCTGTTTTTT.

The V gene is TRBV30, the J gene TRBJ1-2; D remains unclear. Germline values: CDR1 GTSNPN, CDR2 SVGIG (reference sequence). V lost 0 bases, J lost 2 bases, and 10 bases lay in between. The CDR3 runs 14 residues. CDR3 sequence reads: CAWSVLGRNYGYTF. CDR3 nucleotides: TGTGCCTGGAGTGTACTTGGCAGAAACTATGGCTACACCTTC.

This chain connects TRBV28 to TRBJ1-5; TRBD1 might be the D (5 bases). V lost 6 bases and J lost 5, with 11 bases in between. This CDR3 is 13 amino acids long. Germline V gene data show CDR1 as MDHEN and CDR2 as SYDVKM. This CDR3 is CASSTGTHQPQHF. In DNA, the CDR3 is TGTGCCAGCAGCACCGGGACGCATCAGCCCCAGCATTTT.